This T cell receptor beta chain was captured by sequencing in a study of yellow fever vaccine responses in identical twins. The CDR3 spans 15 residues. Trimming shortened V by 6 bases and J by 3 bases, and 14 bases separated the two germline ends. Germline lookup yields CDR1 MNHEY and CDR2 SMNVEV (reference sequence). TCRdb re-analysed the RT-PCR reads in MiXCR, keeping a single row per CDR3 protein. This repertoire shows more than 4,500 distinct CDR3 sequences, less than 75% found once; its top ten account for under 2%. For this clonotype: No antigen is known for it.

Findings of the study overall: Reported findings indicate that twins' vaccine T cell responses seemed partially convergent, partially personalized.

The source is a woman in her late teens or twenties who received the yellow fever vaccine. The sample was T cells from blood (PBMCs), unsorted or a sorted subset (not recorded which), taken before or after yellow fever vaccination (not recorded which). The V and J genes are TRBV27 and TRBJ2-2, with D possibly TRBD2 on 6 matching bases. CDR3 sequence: CASRYGLNYTGELFF. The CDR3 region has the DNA TGTGCCAGCAGATACGGACTAAACTACACCGGGGAGCTGTTTTTT.